This T cell receptor (beta chain) comes out of a study of blood T cell repertoires in COVID-19 (dated by TCRdb to 2020 to 2022). With regard to the full study: The collaborator samples originated in the United States, Italy and Spain and spanned the acute and convalescent phases of COVID-19. The material from the prospective study consisted of cDNA or gDNA derived from T cells, B-cell-depleted T cells, or PBMCs. The dataset comprised deeply sampled blood TCRbeta repertoires from subjects exposed to, actively infected with, or recovered from COVID-19. The repertoires were released in a freely available public database meant as a resource for research on the immune response to SARS-CoV-2. The samples were drawn from two sources: the first 160 participants of the ongoing ImmuneRACE study, and some 1,300 subjects contributed by 6 global collaborators. Nearly every sample came with metadata listing a de-identified subject ID, COVID-19 status, age in years and sex. Where available, HLA class I and class II types were taken from metadata supplied by the sample provider and were not determined by assay-based typing. Beyond this particular receptor, the publication reports: How much clinical and demographic metadata was included differed by source and by participant, and the metadata was provided uncurated.

To note about this clone: The target of this receptor is not known. Base quality data are lacking; no much larger clone is found one base away.

Participants in the prospective study were enrolled through a virtual design, were aged roughly 18 to 100 years, and lived in roughly 26 United States geographic areas. Cohort assignment in the prospective study relied on participant-reported clinical history from a screening survey and a study questionnaire. For ImmuneRACE Cohort 3, a participant was defined as recovered based on two consecutive negative NP/OP PCR tests, clearance by a healthcare professional, or resolution of symptoms. In the prospective study, whole blood, serum and a nasopharyngeal or oropharyngeal swab were collected from each participant by mobile phlebotomists. Over a roughly two-month period, participants in the prospective study had the option of providing additional blood draws and questionnaires. Before DNA extraction, prospective study blood samples were shipped either frozen or at room temperature. The immunoSEQ Assay, a bias-controlled multiplex PCR, was used to amplify TCRbeta CDR3 regions from genomic DNA. Concerning the study's data processing: Within the assay, amplification of reference gene primers was used to estimate how many nucleated cells each sample contained. To quantify the absolute abundance of each unique TCRbeta CDR3 rearrangement, sequence reads were collapsed and filtered. For each sample, productive Simpson clonality was calculated by taking the square root of Simpson's diversity index across productive rearrangements. TCRdb's version of the immuneACCESS table is confined to in-frame rearrangements and falls short of the full clone set. An unresolved V gene accounts for under half of the shortfall where checked; the remainder is of unknown origin. V and J calls and clone size are copied from that table; D and trimming were computed from the DNA. Present in this sample are 250,000 to 350,000 clones, 87% of which were seen just once. 8% to 9% of the sample is held by the ten biggest clonotypes.

The germline V and J ends show losses of 3 bases and 2 bases respectively, and no gene match explains 8 bases of the junction. Including the terminal cysteine and phenylalanine, the CDR3 comprises 16 residues. Only the CDR3 portion is preserved as DNA: 48 bases, with reading frame beginning at the first base. CDR1 and CDR2 were assigned from the germline V gene as SGDLS and YYNGEE. The chain is made from TRBV9 and TRBJ1-3; 7 of the junction bases match TRBD1. This sequence originates from a young woman who had recovered from COVID-19. What was sequenced was PBMCs or T cells enriched from blood (not recorded which). The DNA is as follows: TGTGCCAGCAGCGCCATCCAGGGGGGTACTGGAAACACCATATATTTT. It codes for CASSAIQGGTGNTIYF.